This T cell receptor (beta chain) was captured by sequencing in a study of blood T cells in healthy people across ages. Isolation per sample recovered at least 6.5 million PBMCs. Every sample gave at least 6 micrograms of total RNA when it was extracted. Combining a sample-barcoded 5' primer with a J-beta primer mix, a second PCR ran for 7 to 11 cycles. In TCRdb, the 5' RACE reads were re-called with MiXCR into one record per CDR3 protein. The sample lists roughly 800,000 distinct CDR3 sequences, roughly 25% seen once, with 9.4% in the top ten. Trimming pared 1 base from V and 1 base from J, leaving 14 bases between. This CDR3 has 15 amino acids. CDR1 is DFQATT, CDR2 SNEGSKA, per germline (reference sequence). These data were also reused for a study on T cells of mothers and their children.

This clonotype was obtained from a boy younger than 18 in good health. The chain couples TRBV20-1 to TRBJ2-7; D could derive from TRBD1 or TRBD2 (6 bases each). Sequencing input: blood. In nucleotides, the CDR3 is TGCAGTGCTAGAGGGGGAGGACAGCAATCCTACGAGCAGTACTTC. It translates to CSARGGGQQSYEQYF.